Following are 11 T cell receptor beta chains from one sample sequenced in a study of blood T cell repertoires in COVID-19. Using immunoSEQ multiplex PCR, the repertoire was profiled, and TCRdb retains in-frame clones only, with some absent. The table lists 300,000 to 400,000 clones, around 91% of them singletons, with 0.95% to 1.1% in the top ten. Specimen: PBMCs or T cells enriched from blood (not recorded which). The receptors come from a man between 18 and 29 years old who had recovered from COVID-19.

The chain couples TRBV2 to TRBJ2-7, with TRBD2 matching over 7 bases. The CDR3 sequence is 19 residues long. Germline V gene lookup returns CDR1 SNHLY and CDR2 FYNNEI. The V segment lost 0 bases and the J segment 6 bases; nucleotides outside the gene matches: 20. CDR3 residues: CASSEAVTSATHDRFEQYF. The CDR3 DNA reads TGTGCCAGCAGTGAAGCGGTAACTAGCGCAACCCACGATCGTTTCGAGCAGTACTTC.

J is TRBJ1-1 and V is TRBV10-2, with D unclear. The CDR3 contains 10 residues. V lost 4 bases to trimming and J lost 7 bases, with 4 bases between them. Germline V gene sequence: CDR1 WSHSY, CDR2 SAAADI. CDR3 nucleotides: TGCGCCAGCAGTGGCAGTGAAGCTTTCTTT. This codes for CASSGSEAFF.

The chain carries TRBV7-3 and TRBJ2-2; possible D gene TRBD1, 6 bases. The V gene lost 1 base and the J gene lost 7 bases, with 7 bases spanning the gap. This CDR3 comprises 13 residues. Germline lookup yields CDR1 SGHTA and CDR2 FQGTGA. The CDR3 nucleotides are TGTGCCAGCAGCTTAAAAGGGGGCGGGGAGCTGTTTTTT. Amino acids: CASSLKGGGELFF.

The chain is built from TRBV27 and TRBJ2-2, with D perhaps TRBD2 (6 bases). CDR1 and CDR2 (germline): MNHEY, SMNVEV (reference sequence). The CDR3 covers 15 residues. Between the trimmed V and J ends, which lost 2 bases and 4 bases, there was a span of 11 bases. CDR3 residues: CASSLTSLATGELFF. The CDR3 DNA reads TGTGCCAGCAGTTTAACTAGCCTGGCCACCGGGGAGCTGTTTTTT.

The table lists this clone with a count of one. The chain uses TRBV28 and TRBJ2-7; 8 nucleotides match TRBD2. CDR1 is MDHEN and CDR2 is SYDVKM in the germline V gene. Unmatched junction bases numbered 11, after V lost 6 bases and J lost 4 bases. The CDR3 contains 15 residues. The CDR3 sequence is CASRLREGPLYEQYF. In DNA, the CDR3 is TGTGCCAGCAGGCTTCGGGAGGGCCCTTTGTACGAGCAGTACTTC.

The genes are TRBV7-2 and TRBJ1-2; no clear D. This CDR3 region has 16 residues. The V end was cut by 1 base, the J end by 7 bases, with 19 bases between. CDR1 SGHTA and CDR2 FQGNSA come from the germline V gene. The CDR3 here is CASSLGEGARSGGYTF. The DNA for the CDR3 is TGTGCCAGCAGCTTAGGTGAGGGAGCAAGAAGTGGTGGCTACACCTTC. Supplemented by reference TRBV7-2 and TRBJ1-2, the full variable domain reads GAGVSQSPSNKVTEKGKDVELRCDPISGHTALYWYRQSLGQGLEFLIYFQGNSAPDKSGLPSDRFSAERTGGSVSTLTIQRTQQEDSAVYLCASSLGEGARSGGYTFGSGTRLTVV.

The gene calls are TRBV29-1 and TRBJ1-1; D not certain. V lost 2 bases and J 10 bases, leaving 11 bases between the germline ends. Germline V CDR1 and CDR2: SQVTM, ANQGSEA. This CDR3 contains 11 residues. The CDR3 DNA is TGCAGCGTTGAAACGCTTAGTCGAGCTTTCTTT. This sequence encodes CSVETLSRAFF.

The chain employs TRBV20-1 and TRBJ2-7, with TRBD2 matching 9 bases. The CDR3 loop spans 14 amino acids. The germline gives CDR1 DFQATT, CDR2 SNEGSKA (reference sequence). V was pared by 3 bases and J by 2 bases, with 5 bases of the junction left unmatched. CDR3 sequence reads: CSASPPSGAYEQYF. The CDR3 bases are TGCAGTGCTAGTCCGCCTAGCGGGGCCTACGAGCAGTACTTC.

The chain carries TRBV3-1 (or the pseudogene TRBV3-2) and TRBJ1-3, with 9 nucleotides matching TRBD1. This CDR3 comprises 14 residues. The germline V gene encodes CDR1 LGHDT and CDR2 YNNKEL (reference sequence). V lost 7 bases, J lost 7 bases, and 8 bases stayed unmatched. The CDR3 loop is CASTSRTGENTIYF. In DNA, the CDR3 is TGTGCCAGCACCTCCCGGACAGGGGAGAACACCATATATTTT.

This chain connects TRBV5-6 to TRBJ2-7; the D gene is possibly TRBD1 (5 bases). The V gene's germline CDR1 is SGHDT and CDR2 YYEEEE. Trimming took 4 bases from V and 4 from J, leaving 9 bases between them. The CDR3 is 12 residues long. In DNA form, the CDR3 reads TGTGCCAGCAGCGGGGCCCCTTACGAGCAGTACTTC. This encodes CASSGAPYEQYF.

V usage is TRBV2 and J usage is TRBJ1-4; D is perhaps TRBD1 (5 bases). Germline assignment: CDR1 SNHLY and CDR2 FYNNEI. There are 21 residues in the CDR3. Trimming removed 0 bases at V and 0 bases at J, with 23 bases between. In DNA form, the CDR3 reads TGTGCCAGCAGTGAAGCGCGGTGGAGGGGAGAGGGAGGTGCAACTAATGAAAAACTGTTTTTT. Encoded protein: CASSEARWRGEGGATNEKLFF.